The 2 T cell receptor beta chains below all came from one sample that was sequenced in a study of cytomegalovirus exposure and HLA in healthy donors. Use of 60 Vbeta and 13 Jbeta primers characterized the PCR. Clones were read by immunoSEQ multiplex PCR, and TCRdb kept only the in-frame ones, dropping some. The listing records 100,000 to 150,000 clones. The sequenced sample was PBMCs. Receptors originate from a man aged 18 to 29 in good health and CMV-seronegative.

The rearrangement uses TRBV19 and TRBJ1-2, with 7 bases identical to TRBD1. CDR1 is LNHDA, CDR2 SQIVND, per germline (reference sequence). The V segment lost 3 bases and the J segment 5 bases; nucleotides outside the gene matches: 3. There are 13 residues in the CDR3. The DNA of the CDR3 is TGTGCCAGTAGTATTCAGGGGGAATATGGCTACACCTTC. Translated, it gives CASSIQGEYGYTF.

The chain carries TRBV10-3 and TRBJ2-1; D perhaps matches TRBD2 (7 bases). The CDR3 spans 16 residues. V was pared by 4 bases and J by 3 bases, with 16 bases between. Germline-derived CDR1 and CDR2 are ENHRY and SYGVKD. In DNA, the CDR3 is TGTGCCATCAGTGGGGAGGGGGGGGGCGACTACAATGAGCAGTTCTTC. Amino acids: CAISGEGGGDYNEQFF.